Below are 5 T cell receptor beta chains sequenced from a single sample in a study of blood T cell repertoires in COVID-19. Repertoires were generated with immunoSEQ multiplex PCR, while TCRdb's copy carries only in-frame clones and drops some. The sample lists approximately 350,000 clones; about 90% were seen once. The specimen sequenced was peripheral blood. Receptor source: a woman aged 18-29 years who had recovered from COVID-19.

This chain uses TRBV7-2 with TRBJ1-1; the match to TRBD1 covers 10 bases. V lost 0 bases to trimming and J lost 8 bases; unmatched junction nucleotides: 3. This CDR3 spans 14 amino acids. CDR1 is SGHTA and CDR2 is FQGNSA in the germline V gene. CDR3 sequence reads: CASSLAPGQGEAFF. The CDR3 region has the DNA TGTGCCAGCAGCTTAGCGCCGGGACAGGGGGAAGCTTTCTTT.

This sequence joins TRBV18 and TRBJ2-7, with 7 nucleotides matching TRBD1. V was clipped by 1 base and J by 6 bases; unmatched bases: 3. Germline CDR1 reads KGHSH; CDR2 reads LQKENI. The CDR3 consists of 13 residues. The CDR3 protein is CASSPQDRTEQYV. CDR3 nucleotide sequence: TGTGCCAGCTCACCACAGGACAGGACCGAGCAGTACGTC.

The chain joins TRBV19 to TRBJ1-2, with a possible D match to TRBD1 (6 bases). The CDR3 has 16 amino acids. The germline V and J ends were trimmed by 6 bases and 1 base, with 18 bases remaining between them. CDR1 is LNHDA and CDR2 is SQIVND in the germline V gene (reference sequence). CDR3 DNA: TGTGCCAGTAGGCCCGGAAGGACAGCGTTTAACTATGGCTACACCTTC. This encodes CASRPGRTAFNYGYTF.

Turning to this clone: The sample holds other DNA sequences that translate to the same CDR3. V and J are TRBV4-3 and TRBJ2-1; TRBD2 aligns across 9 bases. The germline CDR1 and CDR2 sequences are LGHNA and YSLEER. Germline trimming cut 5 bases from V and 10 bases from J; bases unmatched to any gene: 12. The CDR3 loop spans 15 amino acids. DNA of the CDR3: TGCGCCAGCAGCTCACTGGCGGGAGGGCCAGGGGAGCAGTTCTTC. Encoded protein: CASSSLAGGPGEQFF.

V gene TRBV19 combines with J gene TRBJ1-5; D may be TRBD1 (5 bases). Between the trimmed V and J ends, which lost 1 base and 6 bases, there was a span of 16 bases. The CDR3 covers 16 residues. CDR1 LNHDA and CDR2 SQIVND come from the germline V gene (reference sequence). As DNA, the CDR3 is TGTGCCAGTAGTATAGGGGGCCAGGGTGGGCTTCAGCCCCAGCATTTT. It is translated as CASSIGGQGGLQPQHF. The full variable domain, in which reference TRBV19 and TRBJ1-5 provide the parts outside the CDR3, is DGGITQSPKYLFRKEGQNVTLSCEQNLNHDAMYWYRQDPGQGLRLIYYSQIVNDFQKGDIAEGYSVSREKKESFPLTVTSAQKNPTAFYLCASSIGGQGGLQPQHFGDGTRLSIL.